Presented here are 10 T cell receptor beta chains from one specimen sequenced in a study of cytomegalovirus exposure and HLA in healthy donors. The data were produced by immunoSEQ multiplex PCR, yet TCRdb's version contains in-frame clones alone and is incomplete. The sample shows about 260,000 clones, about 90% of them seen only once. The sample was PBMCs. The receptors here all came from a woman aged 25-40 years in good health and CMV-seronegative.

This rearrangement joins TRBV27 to TRBJ1-4; no reliable D call. The germline CDR1 and CDR2 sequences are MNHEY and SMNVEV (reference sequence). This CDR3 has 15 amino acids. Trimming stripped 3 bases from V and 8 bases from J, with 16 bases between. CDR3 amino acids: CASSLPTAGHEKLFF. In DNA, the CDR3 is TGTGCCAGCAGTTTGCCCACCGCAGGCCACGAAAAACTGTTTTTT.

The CDR3: CASSYEAGGRGEQYF. DNA of the CDR3: TGTGCCAGCAGTTACGAGGCGGGAGGTAGGGGGGAGCAGTACTTC. The chain joins TRBV6-6 to TRBJ2-7, with 8 bases fitting TRBD2. The V gene's germline CDR1 is MNHNY and CDR2 SVGAGI (reference sequence). V dropped 2 bases and J dropped 7; count of bases not matched to a gene: 10. CDR3 length: 15 residues.

The J gene is TRBJ2-1, the V gene TRBV27; the match to TRBD1 covers 12 bases. Trimming took 5 bases from V and 10 from J; bases not matched to a gene: 6. Germline V gene sequence: CDR1 MNHEY, CDR2 SMNVEV (reference sequence). This CDR3 has 14 residues. CDR3 coding DNA: TGTGCCAGCAGTAGGGGACAGGGGGCCGGGGAGCAGTTCTTC. Protein sequence: CASSRGQGAGEQFF.

This clone came up a few times. The gene calls are TRBV7-2 and TRBJ2-2; 12 bases line up with TRBD2. After removal of 2 bases from V and 5 bases from J, the junction contained 12 bases not matched to a gene. The CDR3 contains 19 residues. Germline V gives CDR1 SGHTA, CDR2 FQGNSA. The CDR3 sequence: CASSLRSVLAGGRTGELFF. The CDR3 DNA reads TGTGCCAGCAGCTTACGGTCGGTACTAGCGGGAGGCCGAACCGGGGAGCTGTTTTTT.

The V and J genes are TRBV19 and TRBJ1-1; no firm D call. The V and J ends lost 3 bases and 0 bases respectively, with 8 bases between them. Germline V CDR1 and CDR2: LNHDA, SQIVND (reference sequence). CDR3 length: 14 residues. The CDR3 DNA follows: TGTGCCAGTAGTATTGAGGGTGTGAACACTGAAGCTTTCTTT. Its protein is CASSIEGVNTEAFF.

This chain joins TRBV18 and TRBJ1-1; TRBD1 is a possible D gene (5 bases). With 3 bases removed from V and 0 bases from J, the gap between germline ends came to 17 bases. From germline, CDR1 is KGHSH and CDR2 LQKENI. The length of the CDR3 is 17 residues. CDR3 sequence: CASSPSAPGRVNTEAFF. As DNA, the CDR3 is TGTGCCAGCTCACCCAGCGCCCCGGGACGGGTGAACACTGAAGCTTTCTTT.

The count of this clone is one. The rearrangement links TRBV7-2 to TRBJ2-4; 7 bases fit TRBD2. The CDR3 extends over 15 amino acids. V lost 4 bases, J lost 5 bases, and 8 bases stayed unmatched. CDR1 is SGHTA, CDR2 FQGNSA, per germline. The CDR3 nucleotides read TGTGCCAGCAGCTCCGACCGGGACTACGAAAACATTCAGTACTTC. Translating gives CASSSDRDYENIQYF.

V gene TRBV7-9 combines with J gene TRBJ2-7, with TRBD1 matching over 8 bases. V shed 5 bases and J 5 bases; nucleotides not matched to a gene: 2. This CDR3 is 12 amino acids long. CDR1 SEHNR and CDR2 FQNEAQ come from the germline V gene (reference sequence). The CDR3 reads CASSPTGDEQYF. The CDR3 DNA sequence: TGTGCCAGCAGCCCGACAGGGGACGAGCAGTACTTC. Filled out from reference TRBV7-9 and TRBJ2-7, the complete variable domain reads DTGVSQNPRHKITKRGQNVTFRCDPISEHNRLYWYRQTLGQGPEFLTYFQNEAQLEKSRLLSDRFSAERPKGSFSTLEIQRTEQGDSAMYLCASSPTGDEQYFGPGTRLTVT.

V usage is TRBV29-1 and J usage is TRBJ2-3, with a tentative D call TRBD1 (5 bases). CDR1 is SQVTM, CDR2 ANQGSEA, per germline. V shed 7 bases and J shed 0 bases, with 11 bases lying between them. The CDR3 runs 13 residues. The CDR3, as DNA: TGCAGCGCCGATCCAGGGAGCACAGATACGCAGTATTTT. Its translation is CSADPGSTDTQYF.

This clone was recorded once. J is TRBJ2-3 and V is TRBV5-4, with 11 nucleotides matching TRBD2. Unmatched junction bases numbered 5, after V lost 3 bases and J lost 2 bases. The CDR3 has 16 amino acids. Looked up from germline, CDR1 is SGHNT and CDR2 is YYREEE (reference sequence). CDR3 in DNA: TGTGCCAGCAGCTCGCAACTAGCGGGGGCCACAGATACGCAGTATTTT. It is translated as CASSSQLAGATDTQYF.